Presented here are 10 T cell receptor beta chains from one specimen sequenced in a study of cytomegalovirus exposure and HLA in healthy donors. The PCR had 60 Vbeta and 13 Jbeta primers. The data were produced by immunoSEQ multiplex PCR, yet TCRdb's version contains in-frame clones alone and is incomplete. This sample carries 220,000 or so clones, about 74% of them seen once, and the ten largest clones take roughly 1.9%. Sequences were obtained from PBMCs. These receptors were collected from a woman in her 30s in good health and CMV-seronegative.

Of note for this clone: At one end, the junction sequence differs from germline, possibly due to a read error. The J gene is TRBJ2-5, the V gene TRBV7-9; tentative D call: TRBD1 (7 bases). Germline V gives CDR1 SEHNR, CDR2 FQNEAQ (reference sequence). The CDR3 extends over 15 amino acids. DNA for the CDR3: TGTTCCAGCAGCTGGAGACAGGGAGGAGGGGAGACCCAGTACTTC. Protein product: CSSSWRQGGGETQYF.

Here the CDR3 reads CASSISEGLNTEAFF. In nucleotides, the CDR3 is TGTGCCAGTAGTATATCGGAGGGACTGAACACTGAAGCTTTCTTT. The V gene is TRBV19, the J gene TRBJ1-1; a weak D match, TRBD1 (5 bases). Between the trimmed V and J ends, which lost 2 bases and 0 bases, there was a span of 10 bases. Looked up from germline, CDR1 is LNHDA and CDR2 is SQIVND (reference sequence). The CDR3 is 15 residues long.

The chain couples TRBV11-3 to TRBJ2-5; D is unclear. The CDR3 runs to 13 residues. V was shortened by 3 bases and J by 0 bases, with 5 bases between the two germline ends. Germline V gene data show CDR1 as SGHNT and CDR2 as YENEEA. The CDR3, as DNA: TGTGCCAGCAGCTTGCTAAACCAAGAGACCCAGTACTTC. This encodes CASSLLNQETQYF.

The chain recombines TRBV5-1 with TRBJ1-4; D might be TRBD1 (5 bases). The CDR3 totals 13 residues. V lost 5 bases and J lost 7, with 12 bases in between. Germline values: CDR1 SGHRS, CDR2 YFSETQ. This chain's CDR3 is CASSSARGEKLFF. The DNA for the CDR3 is TGCGCCAGCAGTTCCGCTAGGGGTGAAAAACTGTTTTTT.

J is TRBJ1-4 and V is TRBV2, with 9 nucleotides matching TRBD1. This CDR3 spans 15 amino acids. V gave up 6 bases and J gave up 5 bases; unmatched junction bases: 7. Germline V gene data show CDR1 as SNHLY and CDR2 as FYNNEI. The CDR3 sequence is CASRDRGWLNEKLFF. The CDR3 nucleotides are TGTGCCAGCAGGGACAGGGGTTGGCTCAATGAAAAACTGTTTTTT.

The chain joins TRBV2 to TRBJ2-3, with 9 bases matching TRBD2. The ends lost 0 bases at V and 4 bases at J; junction bases unmatched: 2. This CDR3 contains 15 residues. Per the germline V gene, CDR1 is SNHLY and CDR2 is FYNNEI. As DNA, the CDR3 is TGTGCCAGCAGTGAAGCTAGCGGGGGCCCAGATACGCAGTATTTT. This translates into CASSEASGGPDTQYF.

This rearrangement joins TRBV9 to TRBJ2-3, with 8 bases that match TRBD2. The CDR3 totals 17 residues. After removal of 0 bases from V and 5 bases from J, the junction contained 11 bases not matched to a gene. Germline CDR1 SGDLS, CDR2 YYNGEE. The CDR3 spells CASSVGGASGRRDTQYF. CDR3 DNA sequence: TGTGCCAGCAGCGTAGGTGGGGCTAGCGGGCGTCGAGATACGCAGTATTTT. Complete variable domain (other parts from reference TRBV9 and TRBJ2-3): DSGVTQTPKHLITATGQRVTLRCSPRSGDLSVYWYQQSLDQGLQFLIQYYNGEERAKGNILERFSAQQFPDLHSELNLSSLELGDSALYFCASSVGGASGRRDTQYFGPGTRLTVL.

The chain couples TRBV7-9 to TRBJ2-2; D is possibly TRBD1 (6 bases). CDR3 length equals 15 residues. Looked up from germline, CDR1 is SEHNR and CDR2 is FQNEAQ (reference sequence). V was clipped by 1 base and J by 1 base, with 7 bases between them. Here the CDR3 reads CASSLEDRNTGELFF. The CDR3 nucleotides are TGTGCCAGCAGCTTAGAGGACAGGAACACCGGGGAGCTGTTTTTT.

The gene calls are TRBV4-1 and TRBJ2-5; TRBD2 agrees at 9 bases. There are 16 residues in the CDR3. Germline V gives CDR1 MGHRA, CDR2 YSYEKL. The ends lost 4 bases at V and 5 bases at J; junction bases unmatched: 11. The CDR3 DNA is TGCGCCAGCAGCCCGTGGGCGTCTAGCGGGGAGGAGACCCAGTACTTC. As protein: CASSPWASSGEETQYF.

This clone was counted a few times. This chain uses TRBV7-9 with TRBJ2-7, with D maybe TRBD2 (6 bases). There are 14 residues in the CDR3. Germline values: CDR1 SEHNR, CDR2 FQNEAQ (reference sequence). V was cut by 3 bases and J by 7 bases, with 16 bases left in between. In nucleotides, the CDR3 is TGTGCCAGCAGCTTTGGGGGGAACCCCGATGAGCAGTACTTC. Protein product: CASSFGGNPDEQYF.